One and the same sample provided the 2 T cell receptor beta chains below, sequenced in a study of cytomegalovirus exposure and HLA in healthy donors. The PCR had 60 Vbeta and 13 Jbeta primers. Clones were read by immunoSEQ multiplex PCR, and TCRdb kept only the in-frame ones, dropping some. The data hold roughly 150,000 clones, with roughly 80% observed a single time. Sequenced input: PBMCs. These receptors all come from a man in his fifties or sixties in good health and CMV-seropositive.

This clone came up a few times. This chain uses TRBV28 with TRBJ1-6; 11 bases align to TRBD1. The CDR3 runs 15 residues. The V and J ends lost 5 bases and 8 bases, in that order; junction bases with no gene match: 5. CDR1 and CDR2 from the germline V gene are MDHEN and SYDVKM. CDR3 bases: TGTGCCAGCAGTCACCGGACAGGGGGCTATTCACCCCTCCACTTT. It codes for CASSHRTGGYSPLHF.

The chain has TRBV18 and TRBJ2-1; a weak D match, TRBD1 (6 bases). V was cut by 0 bases and J by 8 bases, with 17 bases left in between. This CDR3 has 16 residues. The germline gives CDR1 KGHSH, CDR2 LQKENI. The CDR3 DNA is TGTGCCAGCTCACCACCCCGCAGGGGCCAACGGGATGAGCAGTTCTTC. Amino acids: CASSPPRRGQRDEQFF.